The sequence of this T cell receptor beta chain was determined in a study of T cells in localized non-small cell lung cancer. Study conclusions and caveats: Appearance in adjacent lung was seen for a median 57 of the top 100 tumor clones.

The assay was immunoSEQ multiplex PCR, and TCRdb's table has in-frame clones only and misses some. The sample records 86,000 or so clones, 80% to 90% being singletons. This CDR3 has 18 amino acids. A word on this clone: Its antigen is not identified.

This chain links TRBV21-1 with TRBJ2-7; TRBD1, as called in the table, went unchecked against the DNA. TRBV21-1 is labeled a pseudogene. The sample here was peripheral blood, taken before any cancer treatment. The clonotype comes from a man aged 40 to 70 with stage I lung adenocarcinoma. CDR3 sequence reads: CASSEPNFREPSSYEQYF. The CDR3 DNA sequence: TGTGCCAGCAGCGAGCCGAATTTCAGGGAACCAAGCTCCTACGAGCAGTACTTC.